These T cell receptor beta chains were read from a single sample in a study of control samples from healthy donors and cancer patients. Here immunoSEQ multiplex PCR was the method, and the copy in TCRdb shows in-frame clones only, minus some. The data hold about 170,000 clones, with almost 90% observed a single time. The source material was blood. The receptors derive from a woman aged 30 to 39 in good health. Each CDR3 is given with its conserved first and last residue. D genes are given only for firm matches. Not every row has a clone size; where given, it reads once, few, many or a size class.

TRBV6-5	NA	TRBJ1-1	NA	TGTGCCAGCAGGGGGACGGCCCTAAGGTACACTGAAGCTTTCTTT	CASRGTALRYTEAFF
TRBV3-1/TRBV3-2	TRBD2	TRBJ2-1	NA	TGTGCCAGCAGTTACACTAGCGCCCATGGGGAGGAGCAGTTCTTC	CASSYTSAHGEEQFF
TRBV19	TRBD1	TRBJ1-4	few	TGTGCCAGTAGGATGCCGGGACAGGGACGAGAAAAACTGTTTTTT	CASRMPGQGREKLFF
TRBV7-6	TRBD1	TRBJ2-5	NA	TGTGCCAGCAGCTACCCGGGGACAGGGCCAAAGGAGACCCAGTACTTC	CASSYPGTGPKETQYF
TRBV2	TRBD1	TRBJ1-4	NA	TGTGCCAGCAGCGCTCCCGGGACAGGGGAGGAAAAACTGTTTTTT	CASSAPGTGEEKLFF
TRBV5-1	NA	TRBJ2-3	NA	TGCGCCAGCAGCTTGAATCGAGATACGCAGTATTTT	CASSLNRDTQYF
TRBV24-1	TRBD2	TRBJ2-3	NA	TGTGCCACCAGTGATTGGGGGGGGAGCACAGATACGCAGTATTTT	CATSDWGGSTDTQYF
TRBV28	NA	TRBJ1-5	once	TGTGCCAGCAGTTCGGACGGGGGTAGCAATCAGCCCCAGCATTTT	CASSSDGGSNQPQHF
TRBV10-3	TRBD1	TRBJ2-3	NA	TGTGCCATCAGTGAGCCGTCCACCGGGACAGGGGGTGCAGATACGCAGTATTTT	CAISEPSTGTGGADTQYF
TRBV7-9	TRBD2	TRBJ2-1	NA	TGTGCCAGCACCGATAGCGGGGGGGCCAAACCCGTCCCCTACAATGAGCAGTTCTTC	CASTDSGGAKPVPYNEQFF